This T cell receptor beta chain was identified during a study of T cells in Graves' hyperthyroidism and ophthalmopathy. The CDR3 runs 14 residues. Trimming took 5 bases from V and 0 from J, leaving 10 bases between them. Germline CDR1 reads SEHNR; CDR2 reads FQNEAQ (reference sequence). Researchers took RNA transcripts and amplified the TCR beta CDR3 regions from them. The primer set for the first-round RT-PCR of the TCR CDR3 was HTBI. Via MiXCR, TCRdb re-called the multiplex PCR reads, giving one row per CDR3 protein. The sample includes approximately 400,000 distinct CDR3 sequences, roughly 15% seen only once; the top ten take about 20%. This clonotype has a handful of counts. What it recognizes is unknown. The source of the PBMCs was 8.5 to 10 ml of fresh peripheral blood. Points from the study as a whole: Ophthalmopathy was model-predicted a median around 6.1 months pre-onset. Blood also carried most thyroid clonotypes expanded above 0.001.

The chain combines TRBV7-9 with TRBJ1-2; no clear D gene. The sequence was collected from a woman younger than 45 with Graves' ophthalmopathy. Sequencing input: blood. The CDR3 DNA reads TGTGCCAGCAGCCGCGGAGGGTCTAACTATGGCTACACCTTC. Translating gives CASSRGGSNYGYTF.